This TCR beta chain stems from a study of blood T cell repertoires in COVID-19. Study in general: The samples span acute and convalescent COVID-19 from the United States, Italy and Spain.

As originally analysed: Using reference gene primer amplification, nucleated cell counts were estimated. Some clones are missing from TCRdb's copy, which holds only in-frame ones; the method was immunoSEQ multiplex PCR. The V and J calls and clone size are taken from that table; D and trimming were inferred from the DNA. The sample records 250,000 to 350,000 clones, 85% to 90% being singletons. Each participant's cohort was designated according to participant-reported clinical history. The receptor was isolated from a woman between 18 and 30 years old with acute COVID-19. Material: PBMCs or T cells enriched from blood (not recorded which).

The CDR3 region has the DNA TGTGCCAGCAGCCCATACGGGTCCACTCTCACAGATACGCAGTATTTT. As protein: CASSPYGSTLTDTQYF. The chain joins TRBV7-3 to TRBJ2-3; no clear D. Trimming left V 5 bases short and J 2 bases short, with 17 bases between. The V gene's germline CDR1 is SGHTA and CDR2 FQGTGA. The CDR3 runs to 16 residues. The variable domain in full, completed from reference TRBV7-3 and TRBJ2-3, reads GAGVSQTPSNKVTEKGKYVELRCDPISGHTALYWYRQSLGQGPEFLIYFQGTGAADDSGLPNDRFFAVRPEGSVSTLKIQRTERGDSAVYLCASSPYGSTLTDTQYFGPGTRLTVL.